The entry below describes one T cell receptor beta chain. The data derive from a study of glioma-infiltrating T cells after dendritic cell vaccination. V lost 6 bases, J lost 0 bases, and 4 bases stayed unmatched. CDR1 and CDR2 from the germline V gene are KGHSY and FQNENV. This CDR3 region has 15 residues. The primer mix had 60 V beta and 13 J beta primers. The method was immunoSEQ multiplex PCR; TCRdb's version includes in-frame clones alone and lacks a portion of them. The sample holds just under 85,000 clones, over 85% seen once. The receptor was derived from a human donor with glioblastoma. The J gene is TRBJ1-1, the V gene TRBV16; 10 bases are shared with TRBD1. The sample in question was blood, obtained before dendritic cell vaccination. Here the CDR3 reads CASSRQGALNTEAFF. CDR3 nucleotides: TGTGCCAGCAGTCGACAGGGGGCCCTGAACACTGAAGCTTTCTTT. The full variable domain, rest sourced from reference TRBV16 and TRBJ1-1, is GEEVAQTPKHLVRGEGQKAKLYCAPIKGHSYVFWYQQVLKNEFKFLISFQNENVFDETGMPKERFSAKCLPNSPCSLEIQATKLEDSAVYFCASSRQGALNTEAFFGQGTRLTVV.